This paragraph covers one TCR beta chain sequence. This sample was taken from a study of control samples from healthy donors and cancer patients. Method: immunoSEQ multiplex PCR; TCRdb's copy keeps in-frame clones and lacks some. The sample has around 95,000 clones, roughly 87% seen once. The CDR3 runs 13 residues. The germline gives CDR1 SEHNR, CDR2 FQNEAQ (reference sequence). Trimming removed 5 bases from V and 4 bases from J, with 9 bases in between. The TCR sequence derives from a woman between 45 and 65 years old in good health. V gene TRBV7-9 combines with J gene TRBJ1-3; D might be TRBD1 (5 bases). The sample comprised blood. The chain's CDR3 is CASSPRQGNTIYF. CDR3 DNA sequence: TGTGCCAGCAGCCCACGACAGGGAAACACCATATATTTT.